The subject of this entry is one TCR beta chain. The target antigen is unknown. At the DNA level, this CDR3 is encoded by other sequences in the same sample as well. The sample originates from a study of T cells in narcolepsy. Study background: Healthy controls were enrolled alongside patients with narcolepsy type 1 or type 2.

Study-level findings and limits: Healthy controls reportedly lacked the autoreactive clonotypes serially found in patients' blood. HCRT-specific and TRIB2-specific autoreactive clonotypes appeared among same-patient CSF and blood CD4+ clonotypes. Autoreactive clone sequences were missing from some blood memory CD4+ repertoires.

Only in-frame clones appear in the TCRdb table, and some are missing; sequencing was by immunoSEQ multiplex PCR. The sample yields around 25,000 clones, approximately 77% seen once. The V gene lost 0 bases and the J gene lost 8 bases, with 10 bases spanning the gap. CDR1 and CDR2 from the germline V gene are SGHTA and FQGNSA. The CDR3 contains 13 residues. J is TRBJ1-2 and V is TRBV7-2; tentatively, D is TRBD1 (5 bases). The source material was memory (CD45RA-) CD4+ T cells from blood. The TCR comes from a human donor in good health. The CDR3 is CASSLAGGEGYTF. Here the CDR3 DNA reads TGTGCCAGCAGCTTAGCGGGGGGGGAGGGCTACACCTTC.